A selection of T cell receptor beta chains follows, all from one sample in a study of T cell repertoires in cytomegalovirus infection. These receptors lack a known antigen. TCRdb analysed the reads with MiXCR anew, one entry per CDR3 protein. The top ten clones hold 18% of a sample with 680,000 or so distinct CDR3 sequences, roughly 33% of them seen once. The specimen was cultured PBMCs, collected from culture after CMV antigen stimulation. The receptors stem from a human donor in good health (CMV status not recorded). Some clones in this sample may be carry-over from other donors' samples. Each CDR3 is given with its conserved first and last residue.

j_call: TRBJ2-7
v_call: TRBV9
cdr3_aa: CASSVGTGRTYEQYF

j_call: TRBJ2-1
v_call: TRBV20-1
cdr3_aa: CSARLGTGVNNEQFF

j_call: TRBJ2-3
v_call: TRBV7-8
cdr3_aa: CASSAGRDTDTQYF

j_call: TRBJ2-1
v_call: TRBV19
cdr3_aa: CASNPGLRTYNEQFF

j_call: TRBJ2-7
v_call: TRBV4-1
cdr3_aa: CASSQTSGQGIVYEQYF

j_call: TRBJ2-2
v_call: TRBV24-1
cdr3_aa: CATSGNMAGGGWTGELFF

j_call: TRBJ1-2
v_call: TRBV4-1
cdr3_aa: CASSQVRTVIFSSGYTF

j_call: TRBJ1-2
v_call: TRBV7-2
cdr3_aa: CASSLASSTPGYTF

j_call: TRBJ2-3
v_call: TRBV20-1
cdr3_aa: CSAQISVSTDTQYF

j_call: TRBJ1-1
v_call: TRBV7-7
cdr3_aa: CASSSGPTDKNTEAFF

j_call: TRBJ2-3
v_call: TRBV4-3
cdr3_aa: CASSQSSNDRTDTQYF

j_call: TRBJ1-1
v_call: TRBV4-1
cdr3_aa: CASSLRSGGAMNTEAFF

j_call: TRBJ1-6
v_call: TRBV6-5
cdr3_aa: CASSRGGGFISPLHF

j_call: TRBJ1-5
v_call: TRBV24-1
cdr3_aa: CATSDNRASSNQPQHF

j_call: TRBJ1-4
v_call: TRBV12-3/TRBV12-4
cdr3_aa: CASSSLGGGEKLFF

j_call: TRBJ2-1
v_call: TRBV6-2/TRBV6-3
cdr3_aa: CASSYSMGNNEQFF

j_call: TRBJ1-4
v_call: TRBV9
cdr3_aa: CASSVGGAQEKLFF

j_call: TRBJ2-3
v_call: TRBV29-1
cdr3_aa: CLGQNTDTQYF

j_call: TRBJ1-1
v_call: TRBV4-1
cdr3_aa: CASSTPAKGRTEAFF

j_call: TRBJ2-5
v_call: TRBV28
cdr3_aa: CASSLQRDIDQETQYF

j_call: TRBJ2-2
v_call: TRBV7-2
cdr3_aa: CASSLAWSGELFF

j_call: TRBJ1-5
v_call: TRBV7-9
cdr3_aa: CASSPPGQGLGQPQHF

j_call: TRBJ2-6
v_call: TRBV7-8
cdr3_aa: CASSLIAPKGGGANVLTF

j_call: TRBJ1-6
v_call: TRBV6-1
cdr3_aa: CASSEATLAGYNSPLHF

j_call: TRBJ2-1
v_call: TRBV29-1
cdr3_aa: CSVSGGVRPYEQFF

j_call: TRBJ2-1
v_call: TRBV7-2
cdr3_aa: CASSRTRFLVQFF

j_call: TRBJ1-2
v_call: TRBV2
cdr3_aa: CASSPDRVDYGYTF

j_call: TRBJ2-1
v_call: TRBV12-3/TRBV12-4
cdr3_aa: CASSSRLEGNEQFF

j_call: TRBJ2-4
v_call: TRBV6-1
cdr3_aa: CASRPTRASIQYF

j_call: TRBJ2-7
v_call: TRBV7-6
cdr3_aa: CASSRGPGVYEQYF

j_call: TRBJ2-5
v_call: TRBV6-6
cdr3_aa: CASAGSYQETQYF

j_call: TRBJ2-7
v_call: TRBV6-6
cdr3_aa: CASTRDASYEQYF

j_call: TRBJ2-7
v_call: TRBV4-3
cdr3_aa: CASSPGPSGPIYEQYF

j_call: TRBJ2-2
v_call: TRBV6-1
cdr3_aa: CASSGRQGYTGELFF

j_call: TRBJ1-6
v_call: TRBV6-1
cdr3_aa: CASSSGRGVYRSPLHF

j_call: TRBJ1-1
v_call: TRBV12-3/TRBV12-4
cdr3_aa: CASRSLQGTDTEAFF

j_call: TRBJ2-7
v_call: TRBV14
cdr3_aa: CASSHIIGTEQYF

j_call: TRBJ2-7
v_call: TRBV18
cdr3_aa: CASSIDSPPSYEQYF

j_call: TRBJ2-7
v_call: TRBV6-5
cdr3_aa: CASAWGGEYEQYF

j_call: TRBJ2-7
v_call: TRBV5-1
cdr3_aa: CASSLTGAPYEQYF

j_call: TRBJ2-5
v_call: TRBV4-3
cdr3_aa: CASSQEVTSGYLGGETQYF

j_call: TRBJ2-6
v_call: TRBV4-2
cdr3_aa: CASSPRQGISSGANVLTF

j_call: TRBJ2-7
v_call: TRBV5-4
cdr3_aa: CASSVPGREGYEQYF

j_call: TRBJ2-1
v_call: TRBV6-1
cdr3_aa: CASPGAGQRDNEQFF

j_call: TRBJ1-2
v_call: TRBV19
cdr3_aa: CASSMDLRAERNGYTF

j_call: TRBJ1-5
v_call: TRBV12-3/TRBV12-4
cdr3_aa: CASKGSNQPQHF

j_call: TRBJ1-2
v_call: TRBV18
cdr3_aa: CASSPAAQGFYGYTF

j_call: TRBJ2-7
v_call: TRBV11-2
cdr3_aa: CASSLVSFSYEQYF

j_call: TRBJ2-3
v_call: TRBV7-9
cdr3_aa: CASSRSGSTDTQYF

j_call: TRBJ2-3
v_call: TRBV20-1
cdr3_aa: CSARGGSTDTQYF